This record looks at one T cell receptor beta chain sequence and its context. The CDR3 covers 15 residues. V lost 8 bases to trimming and J lost 3 bases, with 20 bases between them. This sample was included in a study of blood T cell repertoires in COVID-19. As for the study in general: Sites across the United States, Italy and Spain contributed samples from acute and convalescent COVID-19.

The cohort comprised adults aged about 18 to 89 years residing in 20 to 30 US areas. Cohort placement rested on clinical history that participants reported themselves. Cohort 3 recovered donors had two negative PCRs, clearance, or symptom resolution. Clones were read by immunoSEQ multiplex PCR, and TCRdb kept only the in-frame ones, dropping some. This sample has about 350,000 clones, with less than 90% found just once. The chain joins TRBV6-7 to TRBJ2-7; maybe TRBD2 (5 bases). TRBV6-7 has ORF status, its function being uncertain. The TCR was taken from a woman between 25 and 40 years old who had recovered from COVID-19. The specimen sequenced was PBMCs or T cells enriched from blood (not recorded which). The CDR3 nucleotides read TGTGCCAGCTCCCAGGAGGAAGGCGGCAACTACGAGCAGTACTTC. Its translation is CASSQEEGGNYEQYF.